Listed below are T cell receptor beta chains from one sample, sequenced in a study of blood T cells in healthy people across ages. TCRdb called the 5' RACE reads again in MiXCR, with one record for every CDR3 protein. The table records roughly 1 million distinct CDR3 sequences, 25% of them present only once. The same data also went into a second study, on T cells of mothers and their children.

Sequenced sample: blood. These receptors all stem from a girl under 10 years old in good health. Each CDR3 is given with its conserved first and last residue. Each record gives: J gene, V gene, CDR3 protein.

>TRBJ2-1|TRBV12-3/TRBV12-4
CASRGPSGSLDEQFF
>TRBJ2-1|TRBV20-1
CSARDSGRGSYNEQFF
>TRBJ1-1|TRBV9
CASSVEGQGNTEAFF
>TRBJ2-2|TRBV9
CASSVLQNTGELFF
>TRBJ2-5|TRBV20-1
CSVSVLETQYF
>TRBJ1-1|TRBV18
CASSPTAGQMNTEAFF
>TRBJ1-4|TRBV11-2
CASSLGRSLRREKLFF
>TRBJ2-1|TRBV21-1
CASSKSDSGTGGRYEQFF
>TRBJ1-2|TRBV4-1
CASSHKVRGDGYTF
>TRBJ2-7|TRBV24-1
CATSNRDSSYEQYF
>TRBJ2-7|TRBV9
CASSVGTSGSYEQYF
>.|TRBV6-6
CASSYRGGKETQYF
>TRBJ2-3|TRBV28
CASSLSEGFADTQYF
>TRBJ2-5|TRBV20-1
CSARTAQGAPYGQYF
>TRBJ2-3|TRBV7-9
CASSFEGHTDTQYF
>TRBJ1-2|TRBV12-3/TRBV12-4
CASSVRQGNGYTF
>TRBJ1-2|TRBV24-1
CATSGLTGDAGDYGYTF
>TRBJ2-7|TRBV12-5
CASGFGQDYEQYF
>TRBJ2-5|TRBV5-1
CASKETLQETQYF
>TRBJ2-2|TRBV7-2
CASSLGLAWSGELFF
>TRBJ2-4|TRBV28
CASSISDTAKNIQYF
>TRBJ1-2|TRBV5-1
CASSLGQTDSYGYTF
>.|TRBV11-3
CASSLNGQGLNSYEQYF